This is a list of T cell receptor beta chains from one sample in a study of T cell repertoires in cytomegalovirus infection. TCRdb reprocessed the reads with MiXCR, giving one entry per CDR3 protein. The sample lists approximately 730,000 distinct CDR3 sequences, almost 30% occurring once. Their antigens are not known. The input for sequencing was cultured CD8+ T cells from PBMCs, taken from culture after CMV antigen stimulation. These receptors all come from a human donor in good health (CMV status not recorded). Some clones in this sample may be carry-over from other donors' samples. The CDR3 runs from the conserved cysteine through the conserved F or W. A clone size is listed for some rows: how often the clone was seen (once, few, many), or a class if it is expanded.

clone size: few; J gene: TRBJ2-5; V gene: TRBV28; CDR3 protein: CASSFRGLVETQYF
clone size: few; J gene: TRBJ1-4; V gene: TRBV12-3/TRBV12-4; CDR3 protein: CASSLRLKGEKLFF
clone size: -; J gene: TRBJ2-2; V gene: TRBV28; CDR3 protein: CASSLSGEGGELFF
clone size: -; J gene: TRBJ1-1; V gene: TRBV29-1; CDR3 protein: CSVGVGWNTEAFF
clone size: few; J gene: TRBJ2-1; V gene: TRBV7-2; CDR3 protein: CASSVSGGPDEQFF
clone size: many; J gene: TRBJ1-1; V gene: TRBV7-9; CDR3 protein: CAGVTETGRNTEAFF
clone size: many; J gene: TRBJ1-2; V gene: TRBV7-2; CDR3 protein: CASSFDPLWDYGYTF
clone size: few; J gene: TRBJ2-4; V gene: TRBV28; CDR3 protein: CASSFGEVIQYF
clone size: -; J gene: TRBJ2-5; V gene: TRBV19; CDR3 protein: CASSMDRTHQETQYF
clone size: few; J gene: TRBJ1-1; V gene: TRBV6-5; CDR3 protein: CASSYSPTGYTEAFF
clone size: many; J gene: TRBJ2-3; V gene: TRBV7-2; CDR3 protein: CASSLAVGLAGISTDTQYF
clone size: few; J gene: TRBJ2-3; V gene: TRBV6-1; CDR3 protein: CASSRGARNTDTQYF
clone size: -; J gene: TRBJ1-2; V gene: TRBV29-1; CDR3 protein: CSVGDGGSFDGYTF
clone size: -; J gene: TRBJ2-3; V gene: TRBV6-6; CDR3 protein: CASIGVTDTQYF
clone size: -; J gene: TRBJ2-1; V gene: TRBV6-2/TRBV6-3; CDR3 protein: CASSAYRGNEQFF
clone size: -; J gene: TRBJ2-2; V gene: TRBV12-3/TRBV12-4; CDR3 protein: CASSSSGGAVTGELFF
clone size: -; J gene: TRBJ2-3; V gene: TRBV29-1; CDR3 protein: CSVAPGRYTDTQYF
clone size: once; J gene: TRBJ1-1; V gene: TRBV9; CDR3 protein: CASSVVGENTEAFF
clone size: few; J gene: TRBJ2-7; V gene: TRBV25-1; CDR3 protein: CASSGLFGQGLSYEQYF
clone size: many; J gene: TRBJ2-1; V gene: TRBV6-1; CDR3 protein: CASNSGGAYNEQFF
clone size: -; J gene: TRBJ2-3; V gene: TRBV6-6; CDR3 protein: CASSYHHPGDLKGADTQYF
clone size: few; J gene: TRBJ2-5; V gene: TRBV27; CDR3 protein: CASSLGISTLETQYF
clone size: few; J gene: TRBJ2-3; V gene: TRBV29-1; CDR3 protein: CSVDFTDTQYF
clone size: -; J gene: TRBJ2-5; V gene: TRBV24-1; CDR3 protein: CASKQGRKTQYF
clone size: few; J gene: TRBJ1-2; V gene: TRBV7-9; CDR3 protein: CASSPNQGAYGYTF
clone size: -; J gene: TRBJ2-1; V gene: TRBV19; CDR3 protein: CASSISSGNRNEQFF
clone size: -; J gene: TRBJ2-5; V gene: TRBV12-3/TRBV12-4; CDR3 protein: CASSSGGRNQETQYF
clone size: few; J gene: TRBJ2-1; V gene: TRBV6-2/TRBV6-3; CDR3 protein: CASSSSGTGGFVGYNEQFF
clone size: few; J gene: TRBJ2-1; V gene: TRBV7-8; CDR3 protein: CASSLAIGLSSKNEQFF
clone size: -; J gene: TRBJ1-5; V gene: TRBV7-8; CDR3 protein: CASRTSFNQPQHF
clone size: -; J gene: TRBJ2-3; V gene: TRBV6-2/TRBV6-3; CDR3 protein: CASSTDIRADTQYF
clone size: -; J gene: TRBJ2-1; V gene: TRBV6-5; CDR3 protein: CASSYGLAGDYNEQFF
clone size: -; J gene: TRBJ1-5; V gene: TRBV28; CDR3 protein: CASSSLLSGGGQPQHF
clone size: once; J gene: TRBJ2-1; V gene: TRBV15; CDR3 protein: CATSRVAGGMNEQFF
clone size: -; J gene: TRBJ1-5; V gene: TRBV7-2; CDR3 protein: CASSLARGANNQPQHF
clone size: few; J gene: TRBJ1-5; V gene: TRBV5-6; CDR3 protein: CASSSRAEGGNQPQHF
clone size: few; J gene: TRBJ1-2; V gene: TRBV27; CDR3 protein: CASSMDRSGYTF
clone size: -; J gene: TRBJ2-3; V gene: TRBV27; CDR3 protein: CASSLSYADTQYF